The clone carrying this T cell receptor (beta chain) was observed a few times. The record originates from a study of Tregs in tolerant kidney transplant recipients. Germline lookup yields CDR1 MNHNS and CDR2 SASEGT. This CDR3 is built from 15 residues. V trimming: 6 bases; J trimming: 2 bases; junction bases outside the gene matches: 6. This table comes from immunoSEQ multiplex PCR, and its TCRdb copy is limited to in-frame clones, with some not included. The sample carries more than 60,000 clones, about 89% recorded once. The rearrangement links TRBV6-1 to TRBJ2-1, with TRBD1 identical over 8 bases. This TCR was recovered from a human donor who received a combined kidney and bone marrow transplant. The source material was CD4+ T cells from blood, sampled before the transplant. This CDR3 is CASRSDRGTYNEQFF. DNA of the CDR3: TGTGCCAGCAGATCCGACAGGGGAACCTACAATGAGCAGTTCTTC.